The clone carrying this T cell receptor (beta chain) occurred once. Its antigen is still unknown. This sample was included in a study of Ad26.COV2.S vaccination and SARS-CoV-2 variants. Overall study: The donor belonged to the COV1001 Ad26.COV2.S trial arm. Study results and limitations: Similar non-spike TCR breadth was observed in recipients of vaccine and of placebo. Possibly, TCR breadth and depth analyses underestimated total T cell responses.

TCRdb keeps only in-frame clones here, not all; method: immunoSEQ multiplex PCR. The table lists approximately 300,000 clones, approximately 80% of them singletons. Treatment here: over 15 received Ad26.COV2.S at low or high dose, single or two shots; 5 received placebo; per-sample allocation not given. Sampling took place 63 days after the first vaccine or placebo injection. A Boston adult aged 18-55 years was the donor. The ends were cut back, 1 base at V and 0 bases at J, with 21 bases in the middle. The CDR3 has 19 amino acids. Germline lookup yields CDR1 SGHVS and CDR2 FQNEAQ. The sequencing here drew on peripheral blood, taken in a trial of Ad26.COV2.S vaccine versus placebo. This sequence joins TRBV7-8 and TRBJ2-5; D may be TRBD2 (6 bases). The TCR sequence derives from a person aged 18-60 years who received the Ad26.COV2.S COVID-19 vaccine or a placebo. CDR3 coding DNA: TGTGCCAGCAGCTTAGGGACGACTAGTCTACTTCTGTACCAAGAGACCCAGTACTTC. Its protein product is CASSLGTTSLLLYQETQYF.